This T cell receptor beta chain was captured in a study of T-cell reconstitution after alpha-beta-depleted transplantation in children. Broader study findings: For some patients, TCRbeta diversity was high at day 60 because of recipient T cells and thymic progenitors that survived. At the one-year point after transplant, T-cell counts and TCRbeta diversity were found to come mostly from T cells that had been newly produced. Several hundred expanded graft clones reportedly gave rise to the alpha-beta T cells present about two months after transplant.

During its preparation, the TCRbeta library received unique molecular identifiers. TCRdb independently ran MiXCR on the PCR reads; one entry per CDR3 protein. This sample has under 150,000 distinct CDR3 sequences, with around a tenth found just once. As for this clonotype: Its specificity is not known.

The CDR3 is made up of 12 amino acids. Germline CDR1 reads DFQATT; CDR2 reads SNEGSKA (reference sequence). The chain combines TRBV20-1 with TRBJ2-3; possible D gene TRBD2, 5 bases. The TCR originated in a girl less than two years old who had a stem cell transplant for combined immunodeficiency, so the T cells may come from the graft donor. The sample was PBMCs, mostly from graft donor cells, taken 180 days after TCRalphabeta/CD19-depleted stem cell transplant. The CDR3 region is CTYSVGADTQYF. For the CDR3, the DNA is TGCACCTATAGCGTTGGGGCAGATACGCAGTATTTT.